One sample yielded the 2 T cell receptor beta chains listed below, sequenced in a study of blood T cell repertoires in COVID-19. Sequencing was performed with immunoSEQ multiplex PCR; in TCRdb, only in-frame clones are kept and a portion is missing. The table lists 300,000 to 500,000 clones, around 90% of them singletons. Sequenced sample: PBMCs or T cells enriched from blood (not recorded which). The source of these receptors is a woman aged 40 to 50 with acute COVID-19.

The J gene is TRBJ2-7, the V gene TRBV7-9; maybe TRBD1 (6 bases). CDR1 SEHNR and CDR2 FQNEAQ come from the germline V gene (reference sequence). The CDR3 loop spans 11 amino acids. Between the trimmed V and J ends, which lost 3 bases and 7 bases, there was a span of 7 bases. The CDR3 nucleotides are TGTGCCAGCAGCTTCGGACAGGAGCAGTACTTC. Protein: CASSFGQEQYF.

The chain carries TRBV19 and TRBJ2-1, with 8 nucleotides matching TRBD2. From germline, CDR1 is LNHDA and CDR2 SQIVND (reference sequence). With 3 bases clipped from V and 6 bases from J, the junction kept 7 bases outside the gene matches. The CDR3 runs to 15 residues. The CDR3 nucleotides are TGTGCCAGTAGTATTTTCGGGGGGGCGGTCAATGAGCAGTTCTTC. This codes for CASSIFGGAVNEQFF.